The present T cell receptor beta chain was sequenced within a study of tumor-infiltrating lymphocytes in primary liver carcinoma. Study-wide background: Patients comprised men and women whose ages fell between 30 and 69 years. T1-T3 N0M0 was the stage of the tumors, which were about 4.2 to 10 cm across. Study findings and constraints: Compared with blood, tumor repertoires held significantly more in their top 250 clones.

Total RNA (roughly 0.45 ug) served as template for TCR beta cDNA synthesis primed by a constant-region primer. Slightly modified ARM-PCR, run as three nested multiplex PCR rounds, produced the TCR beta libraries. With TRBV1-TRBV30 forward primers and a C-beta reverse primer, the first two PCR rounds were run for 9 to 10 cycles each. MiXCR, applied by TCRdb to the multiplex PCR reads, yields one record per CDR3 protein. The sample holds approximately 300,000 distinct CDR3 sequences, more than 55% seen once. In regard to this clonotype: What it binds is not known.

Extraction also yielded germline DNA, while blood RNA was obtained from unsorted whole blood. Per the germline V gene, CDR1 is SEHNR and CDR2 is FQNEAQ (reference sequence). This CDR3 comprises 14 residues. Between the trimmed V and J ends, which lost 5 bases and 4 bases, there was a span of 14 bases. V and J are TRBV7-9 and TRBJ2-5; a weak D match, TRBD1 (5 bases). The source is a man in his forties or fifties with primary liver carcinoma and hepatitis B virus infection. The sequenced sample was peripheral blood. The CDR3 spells CASSPRTSRETQYF. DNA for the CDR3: TGTGCCAGCAGCCCCAGGACATCCCGAGAGACCCAGTACTTC.